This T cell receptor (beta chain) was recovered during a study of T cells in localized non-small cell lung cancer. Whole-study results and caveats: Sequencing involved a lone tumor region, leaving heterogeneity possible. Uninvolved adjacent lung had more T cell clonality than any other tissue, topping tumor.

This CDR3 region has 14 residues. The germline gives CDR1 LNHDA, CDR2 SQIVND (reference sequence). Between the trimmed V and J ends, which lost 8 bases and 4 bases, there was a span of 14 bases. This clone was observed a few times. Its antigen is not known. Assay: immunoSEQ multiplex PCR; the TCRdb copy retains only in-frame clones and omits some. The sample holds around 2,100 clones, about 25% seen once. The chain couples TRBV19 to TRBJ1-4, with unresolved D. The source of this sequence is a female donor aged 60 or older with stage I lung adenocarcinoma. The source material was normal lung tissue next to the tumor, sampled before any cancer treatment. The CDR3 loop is CASSARAINEKLFF. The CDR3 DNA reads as TGTGCCAGTTCTGCCCGGGCTATTAATGAAAAACTGTTTTTT. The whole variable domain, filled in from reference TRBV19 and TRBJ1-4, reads DGGITQSPKYLFRKEGQNVTLSCEQNLNHDAMYWYRQDPGQGLRLIYYSQIVNDFQKGDIAEGYSVSREKKESFPLTVTSAQKNPTAFYLCASSARAINEKLFFGSGTQLSVL.